This T cell receptor (beta chain) is drawn from a study of OX40 agonist ivuxolimab in advanced cancers. In the study overall: Those treated in dose escalation had hepatocellular carcinoma, melanoma, renal cell cancer or head and neck cancer. Partial responses were achieved by three patients, of whom one had hepatocellular carcinoma and two had cutaneous melanoma.

Measured with immunoSEQ multiplex PCR; TCRdb has only the in-frame clones, and not every one. The table lists around 71,000 clones, 75% to 85% of them singletons. Germline V gene sequence: CDR1 SGHTA, CDR2 FQGNSA. The CDR3 spans 16 residues. Deletions cut 5 bases from V and 4 bases from J, with 18 bases between. The sample was CD4+ or CD8+ T cells sorted from blood, taken in a trial of the OX40 agonist ivuxolimab. The J gene is TRBJ2-1, the V gene TRBV7-2; perhaps TRBD2 as D (7 bases). The receptor was derived from an adult with an advanced solid tumor such as melanoma, head and neck, liver or kidney cancer. Here the CDR3 DNA reads TGTGCCAGCAGCCCCCAGGGCGGGGGCCTTTACAATGAGCAGTTCTTC. It encodes CASSPQGGGLYNEQFF. Using reference TRBV7-2 and TRBJ2-1 for the parts outside the CDR3, the full variable domain is GAGVSQSPSNKVTEKGKDVELRCDPISGHTALYWYRQSLGQGLEFLIYFQGNSAPDKSGLPSDRFSAERTGGSVSTLTIQRTQQEDSAVYLCASSPQGGGLYNEQFFGPGTRLTVL.